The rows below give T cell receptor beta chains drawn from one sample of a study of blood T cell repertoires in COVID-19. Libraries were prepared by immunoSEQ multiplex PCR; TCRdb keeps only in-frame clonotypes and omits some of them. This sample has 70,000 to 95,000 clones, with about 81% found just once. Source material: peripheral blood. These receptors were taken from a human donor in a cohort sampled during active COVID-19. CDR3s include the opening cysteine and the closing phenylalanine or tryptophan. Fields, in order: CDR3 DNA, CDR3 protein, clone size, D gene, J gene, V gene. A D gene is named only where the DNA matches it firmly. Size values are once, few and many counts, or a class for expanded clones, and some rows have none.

TGCGCCAGCAGCTTGGGGCAGGGGGTCTATGGCTACACCTTC,CASSLGQGVYGYTF,-,TRBD1,TRBJ1-2,TRBV5-1
TGTGCCAGCAGCTTATTAAGCAGGGGGCAAACCGGGGAGCTGTTTTTT,CASSLLSRGQTGELFF,once,TRBD1,TRBJ2-2,TRBV7-3
TGCGCCAGCAGCCCCGTACTTACCGGCGGCAAAAACATTCAGTACTTC,CASSPVLTGGKNIQYF,-,-,TRBJ2-4,TRBV4-1
TGTGCCAGCAGCTTAAGCGGGGGCCGTTCACCCCTCCACTTT,CASSLSGGRSPLHF,few,-,TRBJ1-6,TRBV11-2
TGTGCCAGCAGCTTGAACCGGGGCGGGACTCATGGCTACACCTTC,CASSLNRGGTHGYTF,-,-,TRBJ1-2,TRBV7-9
TGTGCCAGCAGCCTCAGACCGGGACAGCGGACGACGGCTGGCTACACCTTC,CASSLRPGQRTTAGYTF,-,TRBD1,TRBJ1-2,TRBV3-1/TRBV3-2
TGCGCCAGCAGTCAATCGCCCCGGGACAGGGTACCCCATCGATACCATCCCCAACAAGAGACCCAGTACTTC,CASSQSPRDRVPHRYHPQQETQYF,-,TRBD1,TRBJ2-5,TRBV23-1
TGTGCCAGCTCACCGCTGACAGGGGTGGGCACTGAAGCTTTCTTT,CASSPLTGVGTEAFF,-,TRBD1,TRBJ1-1,TRBV18
TGCAGTGCTGACAGGGGGCGCGAGCAGTACTTC,CSADRGREQYF,-,TRBD1,TRBJ2-7,TRBV20-1
TGTGCCAGCAGCTCCCGCGGTCACGACACAGATACGCAGTATTTT,CASSSRGHDTDTQYF,once,-,TRBJ2-3,TRBV11-2
TGTGCCAGCAGTGAATGGGGCGGCCAGCCCCAGCATTTT,CASSEWGGQPQHF,-,-,TRBJ1-5,TRBV6-1
TGTGCCAGCAGACTCACTGCAACTAATGAAAAACTGTTTTTT,CASRLTATNEKLFF,-,-,TRBJ1-4,TRBV6-6
TGTGCCAGCAGTGACAGGGGGCGCAATCAGCCCCAGCATTTT,CASSDRGRNQPQHF,once,TRBD1,TRBJ1-5,TRBV2
TGTGCCAGCAGGTTCGGGACTAGCGGGGCCAATGAGCAGTTCTTC,CASRFGTSGANEQFF,-,TRBD2,TRBJ2-1,TRBV3-1/TRBV3-2
TGCGCCAGCAGCCAACCTCCTTCAGGACAGGGCCTGTGGTCACCCCTCCACTTT,CASSQPPSGQGLWSPLHF,-,TRBD1,TRBJ1-6,TRBV4-1
TGTGCCAGCAGCCCCCGGACGGGGGGGCATGGCTACACCTTC,CASSPRTGGHGYTF,-,-,TRBJ1-2,TRBV11-2
TGTGCCAGCAGCCCCATCACGGGAACCTACGGCTACACCTTC,CASSPITGTYGYTF,-,-,TRBJ1-2,TRBV11-2
TGTGCCAGCAGTCCAGGACAGGGTGAAGCTTTCTTT,CASSPGQGEAFF,-,TRBD1,TRBJ1-1,TRBV28
TGTGCCAGCAGTAACGAGGAGGACGGAGCAGGTGGCTACACCTTC,CASSNEEDGAGGYTF,-,-,TRBJ1-2,TRBV28
TGTGCCAGCAGTTTGCGGGAATACGGGGGCAATGAGCAGTTCTTC,CASSLREYGGNEQFF,-,-,TRBJ2-1,TRBV27
TGTGCCAGCAGCCTGCAGACAGGGCTGACCTACTACAATGAGCAGTTCTTC,CASSLQTGLTYYNEQFF,-,TRBD1,TRBJ2-1,TRBV7-2
TGTGCCAGCAGGAGGAGGGTTAGTACCTACGAGCAGTACTTC,CASRRRVSTYEQYF,-,-,TRBJ2-7,TRBV2
TGTGCCAGTAGTATCCCAGGGCTCTCACCCCTCCACTTT,CASSIPGLSPLHF,-,-,TRBJ1-6,TRBV19